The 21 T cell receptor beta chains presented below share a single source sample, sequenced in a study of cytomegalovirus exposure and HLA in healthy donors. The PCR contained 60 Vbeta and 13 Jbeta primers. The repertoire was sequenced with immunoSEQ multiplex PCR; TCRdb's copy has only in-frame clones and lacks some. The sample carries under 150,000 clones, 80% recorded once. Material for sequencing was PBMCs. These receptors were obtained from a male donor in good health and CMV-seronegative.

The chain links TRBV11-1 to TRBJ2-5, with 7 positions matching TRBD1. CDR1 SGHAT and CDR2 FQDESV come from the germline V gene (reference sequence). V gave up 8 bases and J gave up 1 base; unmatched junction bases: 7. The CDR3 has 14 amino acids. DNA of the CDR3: TGTGCCAGCGGTTGGACAGGCTCCCAAGAGACCCAGTACTTC. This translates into CASGWTGSQETQYF.

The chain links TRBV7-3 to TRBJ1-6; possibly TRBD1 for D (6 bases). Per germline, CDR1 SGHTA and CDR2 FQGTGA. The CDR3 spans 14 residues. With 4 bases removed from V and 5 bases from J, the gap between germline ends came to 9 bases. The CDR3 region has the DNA TGTGCCAGCAGCTCCTCAGGGGATAATTCACCCCTCCACTTT. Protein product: CASSSSGDNSPLHF.

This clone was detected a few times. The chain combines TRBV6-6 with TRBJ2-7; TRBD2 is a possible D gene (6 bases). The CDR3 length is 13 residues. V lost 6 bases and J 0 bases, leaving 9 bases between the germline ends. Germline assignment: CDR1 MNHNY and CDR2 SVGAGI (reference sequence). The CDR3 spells CASSPGSSYEQYF. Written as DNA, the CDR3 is TGTGCCAGCAGCCCCGGGAGCTCCTACGAGCAGTACTTC.

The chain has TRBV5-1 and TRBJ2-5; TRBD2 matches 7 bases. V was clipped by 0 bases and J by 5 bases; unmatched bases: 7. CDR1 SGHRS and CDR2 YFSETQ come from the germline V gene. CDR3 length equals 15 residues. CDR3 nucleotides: TGCGCCAGCAGCTTGGGGGGGAGGGAACAGGAGACCCAGTACTTC. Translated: CASSLGGREQETQYF.

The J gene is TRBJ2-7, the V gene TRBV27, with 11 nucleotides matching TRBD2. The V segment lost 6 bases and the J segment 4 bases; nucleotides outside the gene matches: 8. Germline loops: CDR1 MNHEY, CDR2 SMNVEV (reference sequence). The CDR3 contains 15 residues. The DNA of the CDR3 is TGTGCCAGCAGAGAAGGGACTAGCGGTAGTTACGAGCAGTACTTC. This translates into CASREGTSGSYEQYF.

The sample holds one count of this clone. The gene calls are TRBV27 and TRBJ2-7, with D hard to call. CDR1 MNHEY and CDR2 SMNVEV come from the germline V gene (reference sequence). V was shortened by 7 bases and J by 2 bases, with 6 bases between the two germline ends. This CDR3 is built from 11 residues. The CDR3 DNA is TGTGCCAGCAAGAGCACCTACGAGCAGTACTTC. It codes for CASKSTYEQYF.

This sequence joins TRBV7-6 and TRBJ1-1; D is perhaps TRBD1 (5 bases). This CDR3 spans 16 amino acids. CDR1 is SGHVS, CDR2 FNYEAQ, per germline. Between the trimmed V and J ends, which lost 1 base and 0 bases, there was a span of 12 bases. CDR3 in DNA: TGTGCCAGCAGCTTAGAGGGACTCCTAATGAACACTGAAGCTTTCTTT. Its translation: CASSLEGLLMNTEAFF.

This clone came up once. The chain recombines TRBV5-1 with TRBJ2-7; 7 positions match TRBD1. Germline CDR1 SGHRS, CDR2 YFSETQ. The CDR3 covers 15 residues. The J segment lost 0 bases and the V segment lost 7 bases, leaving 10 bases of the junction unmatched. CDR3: CASRTSDRDSYEQYF. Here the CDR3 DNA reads TGCGCCAGCCGAACCTCCGACAGGGACTCCTACGAGCAGTACTTC. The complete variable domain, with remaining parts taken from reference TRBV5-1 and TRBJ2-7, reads KAGVTQTPRYLIKTRGQQVTLSCSPISGHRSVSWYQQTPGQGLQFLFEYFSETQRNKGNFPGRFSGRQFSNSRSEMNVSTLELGDSALYLCASRTSDRDSYEQYFGPGTRLTVT.

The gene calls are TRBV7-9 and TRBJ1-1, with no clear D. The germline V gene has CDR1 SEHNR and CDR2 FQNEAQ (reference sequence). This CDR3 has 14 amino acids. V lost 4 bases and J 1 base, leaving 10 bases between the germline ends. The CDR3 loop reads CASSSGTPNTEAFF. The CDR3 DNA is TGTGCCAGCAGCTCGGGAACACCGAACACTGAAGCTTTCTTT.

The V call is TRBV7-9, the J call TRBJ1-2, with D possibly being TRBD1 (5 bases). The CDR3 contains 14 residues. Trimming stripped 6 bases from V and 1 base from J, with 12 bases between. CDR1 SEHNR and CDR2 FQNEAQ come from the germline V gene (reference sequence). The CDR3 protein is CASRPGFGNYGYTF. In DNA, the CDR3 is TGTGCCAGCAGACCAGGGTTCGGTAACTATGGCTACACCTTC. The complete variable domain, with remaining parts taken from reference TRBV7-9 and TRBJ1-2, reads DTGVSQNPRHKITKRGQNVTFRCDPISEHNRLYWYRQTLGQGPEFLTYFQNEAQLEKSRLLSDRFSAERPKGSFSTLEIQRTEQGDSAMYLCASRPGFGNYGYTFGSGTRLTVV.

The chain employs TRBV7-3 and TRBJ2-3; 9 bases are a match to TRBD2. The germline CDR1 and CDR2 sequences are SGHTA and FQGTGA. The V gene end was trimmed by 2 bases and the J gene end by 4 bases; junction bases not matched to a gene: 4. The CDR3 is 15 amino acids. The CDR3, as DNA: TGTGCCAGCAGCTTAGGCGGGGGGGCATCAGATACGCAGTATTTT. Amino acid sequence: CASSLGGGASDTQYF. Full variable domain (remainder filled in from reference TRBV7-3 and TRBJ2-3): GAGVSQTPSNKVTEKGKYVELRCDPISGHTALYWYRQSLGQGPEFLIYFQGTGAADDSGLPNDRFFAVRPEGSVSTLKIQRTERGDSAVYLCASSLGGGASDTQYFGPGTRLTVL.

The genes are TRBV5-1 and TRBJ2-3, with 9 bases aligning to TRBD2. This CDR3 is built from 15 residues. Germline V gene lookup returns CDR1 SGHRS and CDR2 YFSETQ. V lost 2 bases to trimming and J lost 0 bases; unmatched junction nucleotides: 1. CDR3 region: CASSLAGGSTDTQYF. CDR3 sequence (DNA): TGCGCCAGCAGCTTAGCGGGGGGAAGCACAGATACGCAGTATTTT.

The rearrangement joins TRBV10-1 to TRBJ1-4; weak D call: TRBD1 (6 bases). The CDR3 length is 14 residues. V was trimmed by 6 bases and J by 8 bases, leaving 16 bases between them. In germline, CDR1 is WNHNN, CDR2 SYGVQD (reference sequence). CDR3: CASSSGAWGEKLFF. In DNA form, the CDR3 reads TGCGCCAGCAGCTCAGGGGCATGGGGAGAAAAACTGTTTTTT.

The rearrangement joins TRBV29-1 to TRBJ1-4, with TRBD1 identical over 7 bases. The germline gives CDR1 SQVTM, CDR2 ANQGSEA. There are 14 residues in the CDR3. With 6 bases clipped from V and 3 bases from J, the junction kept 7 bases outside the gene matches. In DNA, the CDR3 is TGCAGCGTCCACTTGACAGGGTCTAATGAAAAACTGTTTTTT. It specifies CSVHLTGSNEKLFF.

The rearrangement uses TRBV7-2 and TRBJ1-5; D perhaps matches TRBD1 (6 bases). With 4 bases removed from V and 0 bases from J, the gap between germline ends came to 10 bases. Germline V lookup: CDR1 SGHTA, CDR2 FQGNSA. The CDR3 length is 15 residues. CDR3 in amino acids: CASSWTAYSNQPQHF. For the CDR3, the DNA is TGTGCCAGCAGCTGGACAGCTTATAGCAATCAGCCCCAGCATTTT.

The CDR3 nucleotides read TGTGCCAGCAGCAAAGCTCGAGGGGGAGGGACAGATACGCAGTATTTT. This sequence encodes CASSKARGGGTDTQYF. The rearrangement joins TRBV21-1 to TRBJ2-3; the tabulated D call, TRBD2, remains unverified against the DNA. TRBV21-1 is a documented pseudogene. This CDR3 is built from 16 residues.

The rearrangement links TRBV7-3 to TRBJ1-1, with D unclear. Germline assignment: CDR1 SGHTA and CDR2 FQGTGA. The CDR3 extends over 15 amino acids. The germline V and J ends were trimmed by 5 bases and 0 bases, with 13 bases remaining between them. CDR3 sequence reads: CASSERDGVNTEAFF. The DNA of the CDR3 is TGTGCCAGCAGCGAGAGAGACGGGGTGAACACTGAAGCTTTCTTT.

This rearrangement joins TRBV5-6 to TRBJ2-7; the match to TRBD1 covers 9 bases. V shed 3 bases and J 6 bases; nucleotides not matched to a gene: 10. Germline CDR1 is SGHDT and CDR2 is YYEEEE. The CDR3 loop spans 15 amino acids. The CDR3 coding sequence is TGTGCCAGCAGCTCCAGGGACAGGGTAAAGGTCGAGCAGTACTTC. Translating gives CASSSRDRVKVEQYF.

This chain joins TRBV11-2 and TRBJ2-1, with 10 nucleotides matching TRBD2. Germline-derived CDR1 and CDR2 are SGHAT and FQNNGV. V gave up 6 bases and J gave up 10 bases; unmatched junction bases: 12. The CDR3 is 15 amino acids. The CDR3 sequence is CASRVAGGRGGEQFF. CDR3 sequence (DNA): TGTGCCAGCAGGGTAGCGGGAGGAAGGGGCGGCGAGCAGTTCTTC.

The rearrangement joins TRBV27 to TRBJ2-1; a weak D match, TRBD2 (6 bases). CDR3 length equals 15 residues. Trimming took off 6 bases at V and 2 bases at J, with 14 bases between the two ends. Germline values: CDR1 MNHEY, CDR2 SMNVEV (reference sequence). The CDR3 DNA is TGTGCCAGCAGGCCGGGTAGACTAGCCTACAATGAGCAGTTCTTC. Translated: CASRPGRLAYNEQFF.

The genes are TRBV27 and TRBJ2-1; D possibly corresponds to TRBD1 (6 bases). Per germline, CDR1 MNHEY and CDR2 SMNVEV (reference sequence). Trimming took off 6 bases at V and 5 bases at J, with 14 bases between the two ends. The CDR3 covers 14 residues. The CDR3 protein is CASRLGQLNNEQFF. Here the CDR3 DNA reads TGTGCCAGCAGACTAGGACAGTTAAACAATGAGCAGTTCTTC.